This TCR beta chain was sequenced for a study of cytomegalovirus exposure and HLA in healthy donors. Researchers ran the PCR with 60 Vbeta and 13 Jbeta primers. Sequenced by immunoSEQ multiplex PCR; TCRdb stores in-frame clones only, minus some. The sample lists roughly 100,000 clones, about 70% occurring once. Germline V gene sequence: CDR1 MDHEN, CDR2 SYDVKM. The CDR3 is 13 amino acids. V gave up 3 bases and J gave up 2 bases, with 7 bases separating them. The sample was PBMCs. This chain joins TRBV28 and TRBJ1-2, with unresolved D. This sequence was found in a woman in her forties or fifties in good health and CMV-seropositive. The CDR3 DNA follows: TGTGCCAGCAGTTTCGAACTAAACTATGGCTACACCTTC. Protein product: CASSFELNYGYTF.